The clone carrying this T cell receptor (beta chain) was recorded only once. The antigen is unknown. This sample stems from a study of beta chain features in type 1 diabetes. Overall study findings and caveats: Among patients, naive, central memory and Treg TCRB repertoires appeared more similar than among healthy donors.

cDNA synthesis used the whole RNA isolate, giving expressed TCRB sequences. The repertoire was sequenced with immunoSEQ multiplex PCR; TCRdb's copy has only in-frame clones and lacks some. The sample holds about 350,000 clones; about 19% are singletons and the top ten take 0.044%. CD4+ cells of the naive, central memory, regulatory and stem cell-like memory types were sorted via CD45RO/CCR7/CD25/CD127/CD95/CD27. The germline CDR1 and CDR2 sequences are SQVTM and ANQGSEA. V gave up 7 bases and J gave up 10 bases; unmatched junction bases: 11. This CDR3 comprises 12 residues. The receptor was derived from a woman younger than 35 in good health. This chain links TRBV29-1 with TRBJ2-5; TRBD1 matches 8 bases. The sequenced material came from naive CD4+ T cells from blood. The CDR3 DNA is TGCAGCGCGGAGACAGGGGCATCGTTCCAGTACTTC. Its protein is CSAETGASFQYF. Drawing the rest from reference TRBV29-1 and TRBJ2-5, the complete variable domain is SAVISQKPSRDICQRGTSLTIQCQVDSQVTMMFWYRQQPGQSLTLIATANQGSEATYESGFVIDKFPISRPNLTFSTLTVSNMSPEDSSIYLCSAETGASFQYFGPGTRLLVL.